This T cell receptor (beta chain) was captured in a study of beta chain features in type 1 diabetes. About the study: Cell yields, gender and age were similar in healthy donors and patients.

Study-level results: Because the template was cDNA, high-expressing cells might be over-represented.

The investigators reverse transcribed all of the isolated RNA, so they sequenced expressed TCRB transcripts. Naive, central memory and regulatory T cell samples came to a mean of approximately 3.57 million reads. Measured with immunoSEQ multiplex PCR; TCRdb has only the in-frame clones, and not every one. The sample holds over 300,000 clones, roughly 8% seen once. The CDR3 totals 14 residues. The germline V gene has CDR1 SQVTM and CDR2 ANQGSEA. Deletions cut 3 bases from V and 1 base from J, with 11 bases between. A remark on this clone: Its specificity is unknown.

V gene TRBV29-1 combines with J gene TRBJ2-3; D possibly corresponds to TRBD2 (6 bases). The sequence came from a woman younger than 35 in good health. The sequencing input was central memory CD4+ T cells from blood. The DNA of the CDR3 is TGCAGCGTTGATGTTGGCGGGGGCACAGATACGCAGTATTTT. It yields the protein CSVDVGGGTDTQYF.